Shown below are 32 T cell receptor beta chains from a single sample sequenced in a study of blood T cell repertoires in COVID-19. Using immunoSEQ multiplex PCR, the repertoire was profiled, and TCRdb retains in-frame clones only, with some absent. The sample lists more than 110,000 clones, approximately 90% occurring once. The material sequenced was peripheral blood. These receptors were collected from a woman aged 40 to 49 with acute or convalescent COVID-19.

CDR3 amino acids: CAIRPGTYQNYGYTF. CDR3 nucleotides: TGTGCCATCAGACCCGGGACATACCAGAACTATGGCTACACCTTC. This chain connects TRBV10-3 to TRBJ1-2, with D possibly matching TRBD1 (6 bases). The V end was cut by 6 bases, the J end by 2 bases, with 16 bases between. CDR1 ENHRY and CDR2 SYGVKD come from the germline V gene. The CDR3 runs 15 residues.

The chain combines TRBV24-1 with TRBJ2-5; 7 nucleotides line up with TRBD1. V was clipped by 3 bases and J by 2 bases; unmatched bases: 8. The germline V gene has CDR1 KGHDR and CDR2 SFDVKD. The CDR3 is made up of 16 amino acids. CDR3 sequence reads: CATSDLSTTGQETQYF. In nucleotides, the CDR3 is TGTGCCACCAGTGATCTATCAACGACAGGGCAAGAGACCCAGTACTTC.

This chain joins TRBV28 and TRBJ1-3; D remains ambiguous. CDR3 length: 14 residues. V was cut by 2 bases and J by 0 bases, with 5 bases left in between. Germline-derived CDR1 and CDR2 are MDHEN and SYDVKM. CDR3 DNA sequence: TGTGCCAGCAGTTTACCTACCTCTGGAAACACCATATATTTT. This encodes CASSLPTSGNTIYF. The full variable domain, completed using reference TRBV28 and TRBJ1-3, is DVKVTQSSRYLVKRTGEKVFLECVQDMDHENMFWYRQDPGLGLRLIYFSYDVKMKEKGDIPEGYSVSREKKERFSLILESASTNQTSMYLCASSLPTSGNTIYFGEGSWLTVV.

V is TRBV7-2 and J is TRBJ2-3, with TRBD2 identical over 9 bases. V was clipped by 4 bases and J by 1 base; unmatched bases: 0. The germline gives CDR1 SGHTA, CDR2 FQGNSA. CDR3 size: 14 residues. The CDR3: CASSSSGGTDTQYF. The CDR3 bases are TGTGCCAGCAGCTCTAGCGGGGGCACAGATACGCAGTATTTT.

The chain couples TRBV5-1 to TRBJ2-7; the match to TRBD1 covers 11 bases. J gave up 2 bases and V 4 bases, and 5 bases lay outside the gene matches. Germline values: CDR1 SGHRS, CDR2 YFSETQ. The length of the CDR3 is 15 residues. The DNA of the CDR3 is TGCGCCAGCAGCGACGGACAGGGGGCAACCTACGAGCAGTACTTC. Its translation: CASSDGQGATYEQYF. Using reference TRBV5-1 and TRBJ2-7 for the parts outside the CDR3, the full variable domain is KAGVTQTPRYLIKTRGQQVTLSCSPISGHRSVSWYQQTPGQGLQFLFEYFSETQRNKGNFPGRFSGRQFSNSRSEMNVSTLELGDSALYLCASSDGQGATYEQYFGPGTRLTVT.

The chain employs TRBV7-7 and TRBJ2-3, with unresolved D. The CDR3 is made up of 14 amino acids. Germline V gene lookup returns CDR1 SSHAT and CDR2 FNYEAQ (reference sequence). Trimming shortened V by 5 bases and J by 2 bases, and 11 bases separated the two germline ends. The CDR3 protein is CASSPERFTDTQYF. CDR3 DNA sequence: TGTGCCAGCAGCCCCGAGCGATTCACAGATACGCAGTATTTT.

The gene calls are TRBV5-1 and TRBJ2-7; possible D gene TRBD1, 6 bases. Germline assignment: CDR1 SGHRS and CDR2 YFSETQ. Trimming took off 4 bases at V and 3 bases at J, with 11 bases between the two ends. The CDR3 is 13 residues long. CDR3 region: CASSRTTGYEQYF. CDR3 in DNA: TGCGCCAGCAGCCGTACGACAGGCTACGAGCAGTACTTC. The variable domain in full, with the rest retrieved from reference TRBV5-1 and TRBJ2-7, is KAGVTQTPRYLIKTRGQQVTLSCSPISGHRSVSWYQQTPGQGLQFLFEYFSETQRNKGNFPGRFSGRQFSNSRSEMNVSTLELGDSALYLCASSRTTGYEQYFGPGTRLTVT.

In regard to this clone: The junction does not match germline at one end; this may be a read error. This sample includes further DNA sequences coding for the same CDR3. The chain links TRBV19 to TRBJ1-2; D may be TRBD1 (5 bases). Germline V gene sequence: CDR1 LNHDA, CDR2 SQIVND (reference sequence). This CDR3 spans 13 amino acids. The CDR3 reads CASNVGGNYGYTF. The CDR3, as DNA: TGTGCCAGTAATGTCGGGGGGAACTACGGCTACACCTTC.

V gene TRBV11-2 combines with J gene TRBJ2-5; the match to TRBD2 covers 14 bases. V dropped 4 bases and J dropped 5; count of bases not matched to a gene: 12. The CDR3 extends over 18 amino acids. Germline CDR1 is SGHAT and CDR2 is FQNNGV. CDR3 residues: CASSSRGGLAGVLETQYF. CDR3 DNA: TGTGCCAGCAGCTCACGGGGGGGACTAGCGGGAGTACTGGAGACCCAGTACTTC.

The CDR3 loop is CASRPGTANTEAFF. Written as DNA, the CDR3 is TGTGCCAGCAGACCCGGGACAGCGAACACTGAAGCTTTCTTT. This chain uses TRBV28 with TRBJ1-1; 7 positions match TRBD1. Germline V lookup: CDR1 MDHEN, CDR2 SYDVKM. The CDR3 contains 14 residues. The trim removed 6 bases at V and 1 base at J, leaving 5 bases unmatched. The whole variable domain, remainder taken from reference TRBV28 and TRBJ1-1, is DVKVTQSSRYLVKRTGEKVFLECVQDMDHENMFWYRQDPGLGLRLIYFSYDVKMKEKGDIPEGYSVSREKKERFSLILESASTNQTSMYLCASRPGTANTEAFFGQGTRLTVV.

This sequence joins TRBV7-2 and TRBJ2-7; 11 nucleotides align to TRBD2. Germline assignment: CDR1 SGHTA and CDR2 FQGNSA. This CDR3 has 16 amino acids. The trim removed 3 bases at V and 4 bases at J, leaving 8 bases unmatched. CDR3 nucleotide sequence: TGTGCCAGCAGCTTGGATAGCGGGAGGGCGACGTACGAGCAGTACTTC. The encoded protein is CASSLDSGRATYEQYF. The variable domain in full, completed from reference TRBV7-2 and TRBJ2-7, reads GAGVSQSPSNKVTEKGKDVELRCDPISGHTALYWYRQSLGQGLEFLIYFQGNSAPDKSGLPSDRFSAERTGGSVSTLTIQRTQQEDSAVYLCASSLDSGRATYEQYFGPGTRLTVT.

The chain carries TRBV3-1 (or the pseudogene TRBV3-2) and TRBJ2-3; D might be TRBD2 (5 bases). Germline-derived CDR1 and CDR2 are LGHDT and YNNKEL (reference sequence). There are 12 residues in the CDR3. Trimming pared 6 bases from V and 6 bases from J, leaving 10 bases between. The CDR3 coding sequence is TGTGCCAGCAGTCTTGGACTGGATACGCAGTATTTT. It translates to CASSLGLDTQYF.

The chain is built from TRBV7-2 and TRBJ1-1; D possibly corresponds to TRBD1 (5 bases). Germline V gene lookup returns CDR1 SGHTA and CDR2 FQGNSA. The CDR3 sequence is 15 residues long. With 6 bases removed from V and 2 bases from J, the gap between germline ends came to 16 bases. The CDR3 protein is CASSFVRVVNTEAFF. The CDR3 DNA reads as TGTGCCAGCAGTTTTGTCAGGGTTGTCAACACTGAAGCTTTCTTT.

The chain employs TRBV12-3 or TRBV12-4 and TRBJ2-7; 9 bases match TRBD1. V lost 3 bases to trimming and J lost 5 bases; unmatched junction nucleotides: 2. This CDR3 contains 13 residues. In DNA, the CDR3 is TGTGCCAGCAGTTTGAGACAGGGGGACGAGCAGTACTTC. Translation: CASSLRQGDEQYF.

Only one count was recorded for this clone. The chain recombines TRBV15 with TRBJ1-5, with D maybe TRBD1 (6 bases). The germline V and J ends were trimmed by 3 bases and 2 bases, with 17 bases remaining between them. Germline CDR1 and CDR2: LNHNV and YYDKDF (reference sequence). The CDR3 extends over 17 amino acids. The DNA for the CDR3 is TGTGCCACCAGCAGCGGGGACATCGGGTTTCGCAATCAGCCCCAGCATTTT. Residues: CATSSGDIGFRNQPQHF.

The DNA of the CDR3 is TGTGCCAGCAGCTTCATGGGGACAAGTCGCACAGATACGCAGTATTTT. Translation gives CASSFMGTSRTDTQYF. The rearrangement uses TRBV7-9 and TRBJ2-3, with a tentative D call TRBD1 (6 bases). The V gene's germline CDR1 is SEHNR and CDR2 FQNEAQ (reference sequence). CDR3 length: 16 residues. Trimming shortened V by 3 bases and J by 1 base, and 14 bases separated the two germline ends. The full variable domain, completed using reference TRBV7-9 and TRBJ2-3, is DTGVSQNPRHKITKRGQNVTFRCDPISEHNRLYWYRQTLGQGPEFLTYFQNEAQLEKSRLLSDRFSAERPKGSFSTLEIQRTEQGDSAMYLCASSFMGTSRTDTQYFGPGTRLTVL.

CDR3 bases: TGTGCCAGCAGACGACCGGGGGGCTATGGCTACACCTTC. It encodes CASRRPGGYGYTF. This chain links TRBV12-3 or TRBV12-4 with TRBJ1-2; D is possibly TRBD1 (5 bases). V lost 6 bases and J 4 bases, leaving 12 bases between the germline ends. This CDR3 comprises 13 residues.

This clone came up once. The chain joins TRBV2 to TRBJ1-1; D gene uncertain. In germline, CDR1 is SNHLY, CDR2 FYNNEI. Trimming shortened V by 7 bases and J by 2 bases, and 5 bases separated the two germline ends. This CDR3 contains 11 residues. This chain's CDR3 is CASTRNTEAFF. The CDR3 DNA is TGTGCCAGCACCCGTAACACTGAAGCTTTCTTT.

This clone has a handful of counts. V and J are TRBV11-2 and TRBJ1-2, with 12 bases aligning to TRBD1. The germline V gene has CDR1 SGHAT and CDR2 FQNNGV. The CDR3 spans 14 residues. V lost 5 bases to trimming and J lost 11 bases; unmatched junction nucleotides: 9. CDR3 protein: CASSGSGQGAGYTF. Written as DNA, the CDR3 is TGTGCCAGCAGCGGTTCGGGACAGGGGGCAGGATACACCTTC.

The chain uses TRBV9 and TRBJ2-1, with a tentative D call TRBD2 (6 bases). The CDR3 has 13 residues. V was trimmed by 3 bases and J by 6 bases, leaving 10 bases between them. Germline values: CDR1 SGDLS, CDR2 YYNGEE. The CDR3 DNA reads TGTGCCAGCAGCGGCTTCGGGGGCAATGAGCAGTTCTTC. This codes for CASSGFGGNEQFF.

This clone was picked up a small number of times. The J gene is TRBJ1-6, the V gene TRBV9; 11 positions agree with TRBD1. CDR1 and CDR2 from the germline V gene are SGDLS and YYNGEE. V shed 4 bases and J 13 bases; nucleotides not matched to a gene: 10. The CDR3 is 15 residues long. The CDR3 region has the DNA TGTGCCAGCAGCCCTTGGGACAGGGGGGTAGCTCCCCTCCACTTT. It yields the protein CASSPWDRGVAPLHF.

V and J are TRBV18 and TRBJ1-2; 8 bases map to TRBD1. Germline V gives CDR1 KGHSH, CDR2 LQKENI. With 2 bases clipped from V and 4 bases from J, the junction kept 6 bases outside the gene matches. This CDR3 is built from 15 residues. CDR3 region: CASSPWPGQVYGYTF. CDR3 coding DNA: TGTGCCAGCTCACCATGGCCGGGACAGGTCTATGGCTACACCTTC.

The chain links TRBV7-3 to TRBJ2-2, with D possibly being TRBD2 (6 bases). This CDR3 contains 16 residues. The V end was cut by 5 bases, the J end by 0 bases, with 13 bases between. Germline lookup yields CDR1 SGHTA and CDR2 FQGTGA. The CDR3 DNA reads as TGTGCCAGCAGCCGAACCGGGACTTCGAACACCGGGGAGCTGTTTTTT. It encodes CASSRTGTSNTGELFF.

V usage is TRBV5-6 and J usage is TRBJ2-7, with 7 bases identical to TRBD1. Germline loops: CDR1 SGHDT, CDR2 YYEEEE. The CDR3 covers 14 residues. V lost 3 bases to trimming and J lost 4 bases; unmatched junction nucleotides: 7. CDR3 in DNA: TGTGCCAGCAGCTCCCCAACGACAGGGTACGAGCAGTACTTC. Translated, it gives CASSSPTTGYEQYF. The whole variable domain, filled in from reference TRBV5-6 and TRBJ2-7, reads DAGVTQSPTHLIKTRGQQVTLRCSPKSGHDTVSWYQQALGQGPQFIFQYYEEEERQRGNFPDRFSGHQFPNYSSELNVNALLLGDSALYLCASSSPTTGYEQYFGPGTRLTVT.

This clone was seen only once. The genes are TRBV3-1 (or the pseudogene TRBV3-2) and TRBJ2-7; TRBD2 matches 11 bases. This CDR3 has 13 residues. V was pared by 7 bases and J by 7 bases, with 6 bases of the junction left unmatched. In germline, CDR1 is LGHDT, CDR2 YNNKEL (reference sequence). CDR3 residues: CASTRLAGGEQYF. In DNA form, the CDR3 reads TGTGCCAGCACCCGCCTAGCGGGAGGTGAGCAGTACTTC.

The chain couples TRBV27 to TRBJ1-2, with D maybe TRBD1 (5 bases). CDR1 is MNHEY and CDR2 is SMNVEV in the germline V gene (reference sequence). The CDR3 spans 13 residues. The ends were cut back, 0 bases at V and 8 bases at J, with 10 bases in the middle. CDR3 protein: CASSLSKGAGYTF. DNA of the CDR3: TGTGCCAGCAGTTTATCGAAAGGGGCGGGCTACACCTTC.

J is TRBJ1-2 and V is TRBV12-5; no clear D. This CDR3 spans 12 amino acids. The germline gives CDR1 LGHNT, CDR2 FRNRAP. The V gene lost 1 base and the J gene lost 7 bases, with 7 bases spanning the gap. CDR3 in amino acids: CASGLGAGGYTF. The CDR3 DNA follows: TGTGCTAGTGGTTTGGGGGCGGGTGGCTACACCTTC.

As DNA, the CDR3 is TGTGCCAGCAGCCGGACCGGGACAGGGGCCTACGAGCAGTACTTC. Its translation: CASSRTGTGAYEQYF. This sequence joins TRBV6-2 or TRBV6-3 and TRBJ2-7, with 10 bases aligning to TRBD1. The CDR3 runs 15 residues. Germline CDR1 is MNHEY and CDR2 is SVGEGT. The V segment lost 6 bases and the J segment 2 bases; nucleotides outside the gene matches: 7.

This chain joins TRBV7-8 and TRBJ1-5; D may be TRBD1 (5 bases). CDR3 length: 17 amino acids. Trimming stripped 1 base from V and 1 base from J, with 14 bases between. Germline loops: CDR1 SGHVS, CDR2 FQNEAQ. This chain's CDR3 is CASSLGAGRGSNQPQHF. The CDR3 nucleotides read TGTGCCAGCAGCTTAGGGGCAGGGCGGGGGAGCAATCAGCCCCAGCATTTT.

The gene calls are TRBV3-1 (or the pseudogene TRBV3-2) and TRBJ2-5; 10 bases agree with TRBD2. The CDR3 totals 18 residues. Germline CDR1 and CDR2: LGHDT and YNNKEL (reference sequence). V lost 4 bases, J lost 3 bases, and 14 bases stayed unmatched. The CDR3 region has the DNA TGTGCCAGCAGCCCTCTATTGGCATCTAGCGGGGGAGAAGAGACCCAGTACTTC. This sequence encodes CASSPLLASSGGEETQYF.

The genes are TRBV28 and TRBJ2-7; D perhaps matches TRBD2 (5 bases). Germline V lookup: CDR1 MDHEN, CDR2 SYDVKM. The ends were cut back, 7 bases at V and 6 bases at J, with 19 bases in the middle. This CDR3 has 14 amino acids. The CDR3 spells CASTPSPRGFEQYF. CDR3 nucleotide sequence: TGTGCCAGCACCCCGTCTCCGAGAGGGTTCGAGCAGTACTTC.

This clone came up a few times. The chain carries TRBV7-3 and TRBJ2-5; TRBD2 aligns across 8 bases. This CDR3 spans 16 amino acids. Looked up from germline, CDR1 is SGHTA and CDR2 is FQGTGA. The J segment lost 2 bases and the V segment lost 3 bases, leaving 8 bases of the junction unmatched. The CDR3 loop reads CASSLGTRSGQETQYF. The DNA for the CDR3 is TGTGCCAGCAGCTTGGGGACTAGGTCGGGGCAAGAGACCCAGTACTTC.